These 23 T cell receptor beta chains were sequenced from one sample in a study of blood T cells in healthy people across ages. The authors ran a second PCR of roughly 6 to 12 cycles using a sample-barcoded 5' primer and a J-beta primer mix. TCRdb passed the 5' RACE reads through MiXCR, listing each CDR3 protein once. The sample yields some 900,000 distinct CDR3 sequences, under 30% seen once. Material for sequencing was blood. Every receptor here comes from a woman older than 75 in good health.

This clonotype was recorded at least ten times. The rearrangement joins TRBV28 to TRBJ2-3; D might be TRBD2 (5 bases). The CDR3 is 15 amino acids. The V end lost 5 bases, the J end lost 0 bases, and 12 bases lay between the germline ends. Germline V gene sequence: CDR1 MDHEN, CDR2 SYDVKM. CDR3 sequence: CASSPIRTSTDTQYF. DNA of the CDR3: TGTGCCAGCAGTCCAATCAGGACTAGCACAGATACGCAGTATTTT.

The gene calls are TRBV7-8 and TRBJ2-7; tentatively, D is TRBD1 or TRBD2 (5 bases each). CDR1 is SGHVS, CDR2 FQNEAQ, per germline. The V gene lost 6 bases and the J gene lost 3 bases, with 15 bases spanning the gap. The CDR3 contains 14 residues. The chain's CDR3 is CASRKPGTSYEQYF. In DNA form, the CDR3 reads TGTGCCAGCAGGAAACCGGGGACCAGCTACGAGCAGTACTTC.

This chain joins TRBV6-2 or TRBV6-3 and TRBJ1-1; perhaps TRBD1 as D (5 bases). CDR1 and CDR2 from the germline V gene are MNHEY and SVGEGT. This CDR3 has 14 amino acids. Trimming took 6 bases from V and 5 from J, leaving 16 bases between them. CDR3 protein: CASRPVRGLTEAFF. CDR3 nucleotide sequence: TGTGCCAGCAGGCCGGTGAGGGGCCTGACTGAAGCTTTCTTT.

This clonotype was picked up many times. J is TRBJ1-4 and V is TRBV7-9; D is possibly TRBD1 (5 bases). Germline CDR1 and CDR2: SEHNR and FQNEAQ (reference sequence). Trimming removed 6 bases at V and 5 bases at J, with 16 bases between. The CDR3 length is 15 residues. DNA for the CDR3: TGTGCCAGCAGTCCTGACAGCAACTTAAATGAAAAACTGTTTTTT. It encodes CASSPDSNLNEKLFF.

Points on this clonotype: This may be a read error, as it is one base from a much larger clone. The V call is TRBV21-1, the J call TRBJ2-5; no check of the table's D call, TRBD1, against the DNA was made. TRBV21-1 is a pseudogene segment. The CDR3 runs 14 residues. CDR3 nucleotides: TGTGCCAGCAGCAAATCTCCGGGGGGATATGAGCAGTACTTC. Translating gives CASSKSPGGYEQYF.

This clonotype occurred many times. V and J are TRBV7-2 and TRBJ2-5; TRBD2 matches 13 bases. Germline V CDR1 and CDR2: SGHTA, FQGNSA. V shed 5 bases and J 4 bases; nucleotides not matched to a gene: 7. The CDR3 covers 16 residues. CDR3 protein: CASSLTSGGALETQYF. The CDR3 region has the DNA TGTGCCAGCAGCCTCACTAGCGGGGGGGCCTTAGAGACCCAGTACTTC. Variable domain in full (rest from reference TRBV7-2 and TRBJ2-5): GAGVSQSPSNKVTEKGKDVELRCDPISGHTALYWYRQSLGQGLEFLIYFQGNSAPDKSGLPSDRFSAERTGGSVSTLTIQRTQQEDSAVYLCASSLTSGGALETQYFGPGTRLLVL.

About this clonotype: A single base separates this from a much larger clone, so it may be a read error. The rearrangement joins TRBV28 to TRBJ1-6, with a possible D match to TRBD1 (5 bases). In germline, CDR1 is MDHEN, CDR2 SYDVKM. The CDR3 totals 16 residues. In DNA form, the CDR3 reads TGTGCCAGCAGTCCGCCAGGGAGCTCCTATAATTCACCCCCCCACTTT. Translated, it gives CASSPPGSSYNSPPHF.

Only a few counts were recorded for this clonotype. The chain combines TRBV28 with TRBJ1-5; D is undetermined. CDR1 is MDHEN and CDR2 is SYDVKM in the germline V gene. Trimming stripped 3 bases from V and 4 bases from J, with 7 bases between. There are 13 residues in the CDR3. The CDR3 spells CASSFLVNQPQHF. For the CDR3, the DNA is TGTGCCAGCAGTTTTCTGGTAAATCAGCCCCAGCATTTT.

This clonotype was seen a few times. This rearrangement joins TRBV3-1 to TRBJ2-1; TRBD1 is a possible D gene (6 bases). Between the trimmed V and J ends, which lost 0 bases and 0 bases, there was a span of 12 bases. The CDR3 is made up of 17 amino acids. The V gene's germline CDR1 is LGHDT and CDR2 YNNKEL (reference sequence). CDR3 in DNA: TGTGCCAGCAGCCAAGAGACAGGCTCGAACTCCTACAATGAGCAGTTCTTC. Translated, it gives CASSQETGSNSYNEQFF.

CDR3 sequence: CASSSETGAYGYTF. In DNA, the CDR3 is TGTGCCAGCAGTTCAGAGACAGGGGCCTATGGCTACACCTTC. The J gene is TRBJ1-2, the V gene TRBV27, with 8 bases identical to TRBD1. After removal of 4 bases from V and 4 bases from J, the junction contained 5 bases not matched to a gene. Germline loops: CDR1 MNHEY, CDR2 SMNVEV (reference sequence). This CDR3 is 14 amino acids long.

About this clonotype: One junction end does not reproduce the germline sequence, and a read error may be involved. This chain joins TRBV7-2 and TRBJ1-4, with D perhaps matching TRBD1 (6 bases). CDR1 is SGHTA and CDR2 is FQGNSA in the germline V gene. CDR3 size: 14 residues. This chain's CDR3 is CASGRDTRNEKPFF. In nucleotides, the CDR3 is TGTGCCAGCGGGAGGGACACCCGTAATGAAAAACCGTTTTTT.

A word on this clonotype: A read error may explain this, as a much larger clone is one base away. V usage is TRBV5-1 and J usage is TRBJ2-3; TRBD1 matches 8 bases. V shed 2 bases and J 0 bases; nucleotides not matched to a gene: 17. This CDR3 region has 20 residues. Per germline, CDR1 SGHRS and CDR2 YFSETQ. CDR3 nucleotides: TGCGCCAGCAGCTTAAGGATGCAGGGGGCGATTGGACCTAGCACAGATACGCAGTATTTT. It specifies CASSLRMQGAIGPSTDTQYF.

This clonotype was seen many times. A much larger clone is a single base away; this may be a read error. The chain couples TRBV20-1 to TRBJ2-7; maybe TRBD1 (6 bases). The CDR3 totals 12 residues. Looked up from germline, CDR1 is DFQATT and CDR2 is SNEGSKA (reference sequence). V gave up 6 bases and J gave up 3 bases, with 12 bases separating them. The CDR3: CSAPQGCYEQYF. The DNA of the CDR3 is TGCAGTGCCCCACAGGGATGCTACGAGCAGTACTTC.

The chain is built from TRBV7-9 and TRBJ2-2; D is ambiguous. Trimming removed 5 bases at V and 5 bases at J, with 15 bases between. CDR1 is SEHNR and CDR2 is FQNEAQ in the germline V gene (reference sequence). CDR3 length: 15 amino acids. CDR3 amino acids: CASSLLKGRTGELFF. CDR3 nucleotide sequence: TGTGCCAGCAGCCTACTAAAGGGCCGTACCGGGGAGCTGTTTTTT.

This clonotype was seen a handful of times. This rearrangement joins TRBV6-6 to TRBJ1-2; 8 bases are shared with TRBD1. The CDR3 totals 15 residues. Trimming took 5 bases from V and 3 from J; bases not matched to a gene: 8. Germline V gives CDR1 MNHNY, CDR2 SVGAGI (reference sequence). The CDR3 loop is CASSGGQGVDYGYTF. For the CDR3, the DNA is TGTGCCAGCAGTGGCGGACAGGGCGTCGACTATGGCTACACCTTC.

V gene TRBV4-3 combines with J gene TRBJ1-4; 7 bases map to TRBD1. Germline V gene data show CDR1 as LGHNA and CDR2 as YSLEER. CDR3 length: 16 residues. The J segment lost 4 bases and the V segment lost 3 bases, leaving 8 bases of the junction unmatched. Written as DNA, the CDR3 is TGCGCCAGCAGCCATTCACCGGGACAGAATAATGAAAAACTGTTTTTT. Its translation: CASSHSPGQNNEKLFF.

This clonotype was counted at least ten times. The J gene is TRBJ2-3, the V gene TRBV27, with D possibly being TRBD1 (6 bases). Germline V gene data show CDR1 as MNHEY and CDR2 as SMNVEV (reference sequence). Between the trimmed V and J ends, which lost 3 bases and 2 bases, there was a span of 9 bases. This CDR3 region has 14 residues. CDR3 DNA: TGTGCCAGCAGTTTTAGGGGGACCACAGATACGCAGTATTTT. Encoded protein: CASSFRGTTDTQYF.

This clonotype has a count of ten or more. CDR3 coding DNA: TGTGCCAGCAGCTTAGGGACTAGCGGGTACGATGAGCAGTTCTTC. Translated, it gives CASSLGTSGYDEQFF. V is TRBV7-9 and J is TRBJ2-1; 11 bases align to TRBD2. This CDR3 has 15 residues. V lost 1 base to trimming and J lost 8 bases; unmatched junction nucleotides: 4. Germline V gene sequence: CDR1 SEHNR, CDR2 FQNEAQ (reference sequence).

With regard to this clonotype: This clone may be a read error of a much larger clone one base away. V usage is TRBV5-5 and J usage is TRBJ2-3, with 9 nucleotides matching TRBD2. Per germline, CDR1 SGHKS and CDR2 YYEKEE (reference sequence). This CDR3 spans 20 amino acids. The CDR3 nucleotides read TGTGCCAGCAGCTCCGCTAGCGGGGCGGGGAGCTTTAGACGCACAGGTACGCAGTATTTT. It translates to CASSSASGAGSFRRTGTQYF.

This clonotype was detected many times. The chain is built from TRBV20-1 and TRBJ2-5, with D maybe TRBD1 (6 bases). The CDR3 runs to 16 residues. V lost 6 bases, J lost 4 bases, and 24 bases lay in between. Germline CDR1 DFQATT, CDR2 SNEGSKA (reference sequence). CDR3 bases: TGCAGTGCCGAGATACAGGGATCCTCGTTCGGAGAGACCCAGTACTTC. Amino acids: CSAEIQGSSFGETQYF.

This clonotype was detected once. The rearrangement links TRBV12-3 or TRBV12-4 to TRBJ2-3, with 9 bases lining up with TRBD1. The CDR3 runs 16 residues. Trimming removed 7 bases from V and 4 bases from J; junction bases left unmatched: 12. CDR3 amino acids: CASTSTGQGIADTQYF. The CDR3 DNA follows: TGTGCCAGCACCTCGACCGGACAGGGGATCGCAGATACGCAGTATTTT.

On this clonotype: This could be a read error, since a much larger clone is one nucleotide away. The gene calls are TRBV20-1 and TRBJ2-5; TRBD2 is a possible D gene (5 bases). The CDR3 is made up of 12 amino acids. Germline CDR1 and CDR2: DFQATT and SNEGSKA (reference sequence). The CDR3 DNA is TGCAAGGCCACCCCCTCTCGGGGGACCCAGTACTTC. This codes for CKATPSRGTQYF.

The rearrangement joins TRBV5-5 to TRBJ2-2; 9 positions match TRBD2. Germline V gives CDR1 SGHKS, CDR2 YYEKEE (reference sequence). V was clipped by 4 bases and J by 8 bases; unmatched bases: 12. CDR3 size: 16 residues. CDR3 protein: CASSPGLASLLGELFF. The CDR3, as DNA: TGTGCCAGCAGCCCGGGACTAGCAAGCTTGTTGGGGGAGCTGTTTTTT.